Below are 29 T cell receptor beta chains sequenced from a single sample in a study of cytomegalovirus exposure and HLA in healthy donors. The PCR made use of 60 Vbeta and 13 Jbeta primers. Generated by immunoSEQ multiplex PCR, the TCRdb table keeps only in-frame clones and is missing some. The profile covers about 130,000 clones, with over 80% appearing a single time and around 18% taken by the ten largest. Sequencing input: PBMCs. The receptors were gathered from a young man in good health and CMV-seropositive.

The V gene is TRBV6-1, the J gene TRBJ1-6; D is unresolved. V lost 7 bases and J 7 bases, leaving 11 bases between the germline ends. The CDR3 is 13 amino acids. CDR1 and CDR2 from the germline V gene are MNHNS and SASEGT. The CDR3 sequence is CASMYEGNSPLHF. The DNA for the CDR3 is TGTGCCAGCATGTATGAGGGAAATTCACCCCTCCACTTT.

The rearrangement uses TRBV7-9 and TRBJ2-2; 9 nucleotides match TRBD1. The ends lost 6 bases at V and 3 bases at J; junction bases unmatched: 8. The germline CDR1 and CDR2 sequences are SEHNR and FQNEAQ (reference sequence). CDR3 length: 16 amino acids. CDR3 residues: CASRPPGTGYTGELFF. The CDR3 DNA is TGTGCCAGCAGGCCTCCCGGGACAGGGTACACCGGGGAGCTGTTTTTT. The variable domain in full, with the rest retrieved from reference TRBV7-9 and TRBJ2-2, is DTGVSQNPRHKITKRGQNVTFRCDPISEHNRLYWYRQTLGQGPEFLTYFQNEAQLEKSRLLSDRFSAERPKGSFSTLEIQRTEQGDSAMYLCASRPPGTGYTGELFFGEGSRLTVL.

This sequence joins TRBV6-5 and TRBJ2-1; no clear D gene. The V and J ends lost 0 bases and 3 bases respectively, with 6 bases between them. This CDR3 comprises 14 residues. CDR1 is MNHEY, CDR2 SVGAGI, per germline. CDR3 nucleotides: TGTGCCAGCAGTTACTCGAGTTACTACAATGAGCAGTTCTTC. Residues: CASSYSSYYNEQFF.

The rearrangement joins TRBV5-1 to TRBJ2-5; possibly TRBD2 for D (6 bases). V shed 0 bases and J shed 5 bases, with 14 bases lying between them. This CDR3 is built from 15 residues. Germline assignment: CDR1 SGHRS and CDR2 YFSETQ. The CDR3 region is CASSLVPGVGETQYF. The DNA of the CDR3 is TGCGCCAGCAGCTTGGTCCCGGGGGTAGGGGAGACCCAGTACTTC.

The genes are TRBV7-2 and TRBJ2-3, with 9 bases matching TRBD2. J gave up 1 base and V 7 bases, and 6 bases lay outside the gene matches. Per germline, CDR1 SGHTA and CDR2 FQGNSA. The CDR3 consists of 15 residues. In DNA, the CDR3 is TGTGCCAGCACCGTTTCTAGCGGGGGCACAGATACGCAGTATTTT. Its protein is CASTVSSGGTDTQYF. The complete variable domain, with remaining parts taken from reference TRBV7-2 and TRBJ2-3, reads GAGVSQSPSNKVTEKGKDVELRCDPISGHTALYWYRQSLGQGLEFLIYFQGNSAPDKSGLPSDRFSAERTGGSVSTLTIQRTQQEDSAVYLCASTVSSGGTDTQYFGPGTRLTVL.

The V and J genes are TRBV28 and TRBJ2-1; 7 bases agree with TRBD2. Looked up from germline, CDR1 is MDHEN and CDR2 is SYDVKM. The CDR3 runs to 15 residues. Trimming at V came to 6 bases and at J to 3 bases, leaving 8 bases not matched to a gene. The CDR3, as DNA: TGTGCCAGCAGCCCGGGGACTACCCTCTACAATGAGCAGTTCTTC. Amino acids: CASSPGTTLYNEQFF.

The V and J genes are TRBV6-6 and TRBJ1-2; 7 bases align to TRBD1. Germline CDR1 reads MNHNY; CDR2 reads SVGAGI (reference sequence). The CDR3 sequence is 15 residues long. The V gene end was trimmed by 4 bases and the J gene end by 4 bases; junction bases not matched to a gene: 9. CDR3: CASSSTTGISYGYTF. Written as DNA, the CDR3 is TGTGCCAGCAGTTCTACGACAGGGATAAGCTATGGCTACACCTTC.

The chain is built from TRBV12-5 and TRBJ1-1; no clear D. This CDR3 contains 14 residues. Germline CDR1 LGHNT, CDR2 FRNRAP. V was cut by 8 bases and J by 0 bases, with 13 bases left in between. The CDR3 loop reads CASSAFGLNTEAFF. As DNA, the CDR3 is TGTGCTAGTTCTGCCTTCGGGTTGAACACTGAAGCTTTCTTT.

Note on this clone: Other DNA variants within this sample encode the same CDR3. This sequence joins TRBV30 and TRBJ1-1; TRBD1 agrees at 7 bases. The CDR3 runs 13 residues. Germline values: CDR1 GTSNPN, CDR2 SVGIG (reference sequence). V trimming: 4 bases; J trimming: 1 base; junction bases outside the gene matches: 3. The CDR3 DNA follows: TGTGCCTGGACGCGACAGGGGAACACTGAAGCTTTCTTT. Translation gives CAWTRQGNTEAFF. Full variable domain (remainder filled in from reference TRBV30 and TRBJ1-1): SQTIHQWPATLVQPVGSPLSLECTVEGTSNPNLYWYRQAAGRGLQLLFYSVGIGQISSEVPQNLSASRPQDRQFILSSKKLLLSDSGFYLCAWTRQGNTEAFFGQGTRLTVV.

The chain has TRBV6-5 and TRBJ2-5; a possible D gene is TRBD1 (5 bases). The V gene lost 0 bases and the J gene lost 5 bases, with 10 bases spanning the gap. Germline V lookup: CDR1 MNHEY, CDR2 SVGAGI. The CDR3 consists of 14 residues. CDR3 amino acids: CASSYSQGRETQYF. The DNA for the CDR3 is TGTGCCAGCAGTTACTCGCAGGGAAGGGAGACCCAGTACTTC.

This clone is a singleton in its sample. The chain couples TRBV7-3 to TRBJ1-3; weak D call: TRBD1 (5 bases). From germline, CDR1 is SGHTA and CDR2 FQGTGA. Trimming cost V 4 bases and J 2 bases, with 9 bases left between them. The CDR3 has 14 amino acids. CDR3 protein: CASSSGIPGNTIYF. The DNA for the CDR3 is TGTGCCAGCAGCTCAGGGATCCCTGGAAACACCATATATTTT.

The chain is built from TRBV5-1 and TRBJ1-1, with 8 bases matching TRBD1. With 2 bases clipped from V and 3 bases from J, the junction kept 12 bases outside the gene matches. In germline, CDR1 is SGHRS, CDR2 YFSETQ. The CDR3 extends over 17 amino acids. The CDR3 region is CASSFTAGGLGYTEAFF. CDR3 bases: TGCGCCAGCAGCTTTACGGCAGGGGGCCTAGGGTACACTGAAGCTTTCTTT.

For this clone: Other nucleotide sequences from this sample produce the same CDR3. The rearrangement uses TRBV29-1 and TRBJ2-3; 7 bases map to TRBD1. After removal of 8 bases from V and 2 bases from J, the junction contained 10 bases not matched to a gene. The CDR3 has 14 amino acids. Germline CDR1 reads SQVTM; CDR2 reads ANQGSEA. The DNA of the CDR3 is TGCAGCTCGCAGGGGGATTGGGACACAGATACGCAGTATTTT. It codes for CSSQGDWDTDTQYF.

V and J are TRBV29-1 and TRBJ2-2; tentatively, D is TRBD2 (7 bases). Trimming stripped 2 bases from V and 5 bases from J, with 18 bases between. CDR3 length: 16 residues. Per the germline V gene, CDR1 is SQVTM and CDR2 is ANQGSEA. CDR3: CSVERLGGLGTGELFF. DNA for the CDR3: TGCAGCGTTGAACGGTTGGGGGGGCTAGGGACCGGGGAGCTGTTTTTT.

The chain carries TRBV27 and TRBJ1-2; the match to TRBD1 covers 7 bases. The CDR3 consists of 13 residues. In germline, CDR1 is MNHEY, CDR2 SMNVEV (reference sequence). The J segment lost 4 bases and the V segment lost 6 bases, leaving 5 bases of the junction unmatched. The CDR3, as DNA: TGTGCCAGCAGGGGCGGGACAGCCTATGGCTACACCTTC. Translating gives CASRGGTAYGYTF.

The CDR3, as DNA: TGTGCCACCGGGGGGGTTTCCTACGAGCAGTACTTC. Its protein product is CATGGVSYEQYF. The chain has TRBV27 and TRBJ2-7; 8 bases match TRBD2. The CDR3 is made up of 12 amino acids. Germline V gene lookup returns CDR1 MNHEY and CDR2 SMNVEV (reference sequence). V trimming: 10 bases; J trimming: 1 base; junction bases outside the gene matches: 3.

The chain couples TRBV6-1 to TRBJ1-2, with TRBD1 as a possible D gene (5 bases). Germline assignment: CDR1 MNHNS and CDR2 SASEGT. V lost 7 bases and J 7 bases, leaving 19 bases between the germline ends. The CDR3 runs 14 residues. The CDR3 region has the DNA TGTGCCAGCAACCCCTTCGGGGGGGTGGTTGGCTACACCTTC. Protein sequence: CASNPFGGVVGYTF.

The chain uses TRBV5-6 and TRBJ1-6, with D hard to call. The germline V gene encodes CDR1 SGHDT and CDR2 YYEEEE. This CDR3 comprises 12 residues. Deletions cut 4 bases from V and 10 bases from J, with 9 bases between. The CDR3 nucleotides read TGTGCCAGCAGCGCGGGCGGCTCACCCCTCCACTTT. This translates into CASSAGGSPLHF. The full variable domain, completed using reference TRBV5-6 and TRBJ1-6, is DAGVTQSPTHLIKTRGQQVTLRCSPKSGHDTVSWYQQALGQGPQFIFQYYEEEERQRGNFPDRFSGHQFPNYSSELNVNALLLGDSALYLCASSAGGSPLHFGNGTRLTVT.

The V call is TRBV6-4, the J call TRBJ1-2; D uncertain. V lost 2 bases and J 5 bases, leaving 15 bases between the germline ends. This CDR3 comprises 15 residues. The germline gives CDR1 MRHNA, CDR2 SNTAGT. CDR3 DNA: TGTGCCAGCAGTGACGGTCCGGGAGAAGGGTATGGCTACACCTTC. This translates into CASSDGPGEGYGYTF.

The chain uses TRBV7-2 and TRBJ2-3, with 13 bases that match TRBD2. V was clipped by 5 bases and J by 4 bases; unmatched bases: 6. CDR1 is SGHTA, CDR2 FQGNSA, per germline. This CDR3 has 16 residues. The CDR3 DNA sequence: TGTGCCAGCAGCACGGCCGGGACTAGCGGGGCAGATACGCAGTATTTT. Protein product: CASSTAGTSGADTQYF. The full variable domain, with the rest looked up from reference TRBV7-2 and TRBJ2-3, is GAGVSQSPSNKVTEKGKDVELRCDPISGHTALYWYRQSLGQGLEFLIYFQGNSAPDKSGLPSDRFSAERTGGSVSTLTIQRTQQEDSAVYLCASSTAGTSGADTQYFGPGTRLTVL.

This chain's CDR3 is CASSPRDRGPFSGNIQYF. The CDR3 DNA is TGTGCCAGCAGTCCCCGGGACAGGGGGCCTTTCTCTGGAAACATTCAGTACTTC. V and J are TRBV27 and TRBJ2-4; the match to TRBD1 covers 12 bases. V gave up 5 bases and J gave up 6 bases; unmatched junction bases: 14. The CDR3 spans 18 residues. Germline CDR1 is MNHEY and CDR2 is SMNVEV (reference sequence).

Here the CDR3 DNA reads TGTGCCAGCAGTTCAGGGGGCGGTATCGATGGCTACACCTTC. Protein sequence: CASSSGGGIDGYTF. The chain recombines TRBV6-1 with TRBJ1-2; 8 nucleotides agree with TRBD1. V was clipped by 5 bases and J by 6 bases; unmatched bases: 8. The CDR3 is 14 amino acids. CDR1 and CDR2 from the germline V gene are MNHNS and SASEGT.

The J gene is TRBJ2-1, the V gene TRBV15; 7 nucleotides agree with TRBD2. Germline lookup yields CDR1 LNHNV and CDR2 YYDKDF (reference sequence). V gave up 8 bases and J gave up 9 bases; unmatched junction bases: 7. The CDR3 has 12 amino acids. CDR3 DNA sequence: TGTGCCACCGGGGATCTAGCGGTTGAGCAGTTCTTC. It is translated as CATGDLAVEQFF.

The CDR3 region has the DNA TGTGCCAGCAGGGTATCAGGTGGGAGTTCACCCCTCCACTTT. This translates into CASRVSGGSSPLHF. The genes are TRBV27 and TRBJ1-6; D not resolved. V dropped 6 bases and J dropped 9 bases, with 15 bases sitting between them. CDR3 size: 14 residues. CDR1 and CDR2 from the germline V gene are MNHEY and SMNVEV (reference sequence).

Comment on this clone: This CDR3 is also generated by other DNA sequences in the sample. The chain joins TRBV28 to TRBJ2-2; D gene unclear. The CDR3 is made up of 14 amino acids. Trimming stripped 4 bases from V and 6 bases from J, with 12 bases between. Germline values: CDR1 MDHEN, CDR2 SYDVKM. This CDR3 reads CASSSGETPGELFF. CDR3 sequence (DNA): TGTGCCAGCAGTTCCGGTGAGACACCCGGGGAGCTGTTTTTT.

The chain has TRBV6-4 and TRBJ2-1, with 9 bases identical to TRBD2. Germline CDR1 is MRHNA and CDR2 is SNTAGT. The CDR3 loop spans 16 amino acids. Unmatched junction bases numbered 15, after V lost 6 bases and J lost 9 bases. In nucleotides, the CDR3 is TGTGCCAGCAGCCAAATAGCGGGGGAGGGATCGGGTGAGCAGTTCTTC. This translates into CASSQIAGEGSGEQFF.

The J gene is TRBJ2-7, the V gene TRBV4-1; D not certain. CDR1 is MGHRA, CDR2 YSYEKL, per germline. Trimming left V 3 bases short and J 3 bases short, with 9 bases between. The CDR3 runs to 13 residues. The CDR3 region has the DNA TGCGCCAGCAGCCAGAATTCGGGCTACGAGCAGTACTTC. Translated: CASSQNSGYEQYF.

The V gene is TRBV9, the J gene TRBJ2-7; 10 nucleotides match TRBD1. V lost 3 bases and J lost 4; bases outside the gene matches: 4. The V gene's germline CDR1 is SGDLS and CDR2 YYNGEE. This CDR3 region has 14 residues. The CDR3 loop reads CASSEGTGDYEQYF. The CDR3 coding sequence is TGTGCCAGCAGCGAGGGGACAGGGGATTACGAGCAGTACTTC. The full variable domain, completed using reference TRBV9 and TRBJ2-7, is DSGVTQTPKHLITATGQRVTLRCSPRSGDLSVYWYQQSLDQGLQFLIQYYNGEERAKGNILERFSAQQFPDLHSELNLSSLELGDSALYFCASSEGTGDYEQYFGPGTRLTVT.

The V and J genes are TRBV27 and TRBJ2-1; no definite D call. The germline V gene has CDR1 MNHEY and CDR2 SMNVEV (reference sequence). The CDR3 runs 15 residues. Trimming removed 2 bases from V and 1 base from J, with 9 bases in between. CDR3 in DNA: TGTGCCAGCAGTTTAGCGGCGTGGTCCTACAATGAGCAGTTCTTC. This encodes CASSLAAWSYNEQFF.